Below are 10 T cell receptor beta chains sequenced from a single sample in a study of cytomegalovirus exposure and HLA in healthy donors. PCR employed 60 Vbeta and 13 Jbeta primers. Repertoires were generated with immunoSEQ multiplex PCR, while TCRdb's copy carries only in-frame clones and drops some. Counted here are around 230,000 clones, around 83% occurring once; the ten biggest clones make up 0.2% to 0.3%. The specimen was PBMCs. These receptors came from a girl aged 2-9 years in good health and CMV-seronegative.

CDR3 DNA sequence: TGTGCCAGCAGCGTAGAAGCCGGCACAGATACGCAGTATTTT. Translation: CASSVEAGTDTQYF. The chain couples TRBV9 to TRBJ2-3; D remains unclear. This CDR3 has 14 amino acids. The V gene lost 0 bases and the J gene lost 1 base, with 6 bases spanning the gap. The germline V gene has CDR1 SGDLS and CDR2 YYNGEE.

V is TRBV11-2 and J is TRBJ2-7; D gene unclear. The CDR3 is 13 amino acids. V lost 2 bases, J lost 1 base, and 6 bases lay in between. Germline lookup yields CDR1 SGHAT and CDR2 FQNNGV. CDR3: CASSLSLSYEQYF. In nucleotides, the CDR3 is TGTGCCAGCAGCTTATCCCTTTCCTACGAGCAGTACTTC.

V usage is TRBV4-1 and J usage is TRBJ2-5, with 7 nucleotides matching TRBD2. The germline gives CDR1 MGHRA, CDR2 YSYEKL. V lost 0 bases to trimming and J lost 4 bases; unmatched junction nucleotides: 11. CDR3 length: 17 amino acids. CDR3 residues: CASSQDYTTSGGETQYF. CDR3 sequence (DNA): TGCGCCAGCAGCCAAGATTATACAACTTCGGGGGGAGAGACCCAGTACTTC.

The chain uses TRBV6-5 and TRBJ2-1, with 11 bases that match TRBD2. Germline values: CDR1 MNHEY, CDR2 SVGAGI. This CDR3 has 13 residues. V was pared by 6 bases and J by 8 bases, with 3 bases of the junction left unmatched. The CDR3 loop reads CASRKGLADEQFF. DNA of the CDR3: TGTGCCAGCAGGAAGGGACTAGCGGATGAGCAGTTCTTC.

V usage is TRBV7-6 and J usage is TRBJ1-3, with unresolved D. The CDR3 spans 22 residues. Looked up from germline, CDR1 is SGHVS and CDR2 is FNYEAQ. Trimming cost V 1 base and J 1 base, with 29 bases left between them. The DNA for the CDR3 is TGTGCCAGCAGCTTAGATAGATTTCGACGGAGGCCCCCAGTGGAATCTGGAAACACCATATATTTT. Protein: CASSLDRFRRRPPVESGNTIYF.

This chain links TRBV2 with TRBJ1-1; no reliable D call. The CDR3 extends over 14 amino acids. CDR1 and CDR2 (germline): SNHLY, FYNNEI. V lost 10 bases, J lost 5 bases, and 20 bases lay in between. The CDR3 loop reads CATDAGMGSTEAFF. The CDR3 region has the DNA TGTGCCACCGACGCCGGCATGGGGAGTACTGAAGCTTTCTTT.

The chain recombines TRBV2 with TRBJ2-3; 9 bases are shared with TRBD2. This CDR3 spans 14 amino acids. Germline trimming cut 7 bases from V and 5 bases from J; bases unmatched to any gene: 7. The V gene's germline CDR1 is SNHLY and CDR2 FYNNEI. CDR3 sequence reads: CASNSGRGRDTQYF. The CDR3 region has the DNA TGTGCCAGCAATAGCGGGAGAGGTCGAGATACGCAGTATTTT.

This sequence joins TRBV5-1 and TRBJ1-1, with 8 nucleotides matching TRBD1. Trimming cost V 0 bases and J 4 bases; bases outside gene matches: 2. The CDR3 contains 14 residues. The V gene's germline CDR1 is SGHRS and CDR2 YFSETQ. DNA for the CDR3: TGCGCCAGCAGCTTGGGCCAGGGGGCCACTGAAGCTTTCTTT. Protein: CASSLGQGATEAFF.

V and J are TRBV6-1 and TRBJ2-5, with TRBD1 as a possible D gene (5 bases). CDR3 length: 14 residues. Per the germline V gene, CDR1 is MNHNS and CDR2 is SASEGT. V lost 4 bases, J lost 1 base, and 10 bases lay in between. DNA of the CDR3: TGTGCCAGCAGTGTCCCCAGGGCCCAAGAGACCCAGTACTTC. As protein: CASSVPRAQETQYF.

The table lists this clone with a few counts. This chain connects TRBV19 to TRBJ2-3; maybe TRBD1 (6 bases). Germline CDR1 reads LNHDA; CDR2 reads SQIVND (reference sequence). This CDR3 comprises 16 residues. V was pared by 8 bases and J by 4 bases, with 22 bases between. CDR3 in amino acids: CASAGGYRDLSDTQYF. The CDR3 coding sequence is TGTGCCAGTGCAGGTGGTTACAGGGATTTATCAGATACGCAGTATTTT.